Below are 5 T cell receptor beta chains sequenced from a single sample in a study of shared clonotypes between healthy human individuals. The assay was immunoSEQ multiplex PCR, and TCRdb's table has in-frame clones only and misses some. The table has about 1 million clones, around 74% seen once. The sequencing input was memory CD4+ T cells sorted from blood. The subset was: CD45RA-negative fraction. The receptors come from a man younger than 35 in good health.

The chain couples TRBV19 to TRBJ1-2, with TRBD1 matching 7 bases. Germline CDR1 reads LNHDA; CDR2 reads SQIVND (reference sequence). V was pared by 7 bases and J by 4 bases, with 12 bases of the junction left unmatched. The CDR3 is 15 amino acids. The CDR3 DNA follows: TGTGCCAGTATCACACAGGGGCGCTCTGGCTATGGCTACACCTTC. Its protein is CASITQGRSGYGYTF.

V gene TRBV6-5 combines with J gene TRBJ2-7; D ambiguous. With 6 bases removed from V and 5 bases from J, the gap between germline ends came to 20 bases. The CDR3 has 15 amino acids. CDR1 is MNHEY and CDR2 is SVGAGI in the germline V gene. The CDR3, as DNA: TGTGCCAGCAGCCCTGACGGACCCCCCTACGACGAGCAGTACTTC. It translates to CASSPDGPPYDEQYF.

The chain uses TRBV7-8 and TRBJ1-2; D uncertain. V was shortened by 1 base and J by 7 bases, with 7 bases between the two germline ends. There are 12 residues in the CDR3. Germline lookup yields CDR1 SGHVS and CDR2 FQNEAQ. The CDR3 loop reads CASSLDVGGYTF. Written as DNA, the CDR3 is TGTGCCAGCAGCTTAGACGTGGGTGGCTACACCTTC.

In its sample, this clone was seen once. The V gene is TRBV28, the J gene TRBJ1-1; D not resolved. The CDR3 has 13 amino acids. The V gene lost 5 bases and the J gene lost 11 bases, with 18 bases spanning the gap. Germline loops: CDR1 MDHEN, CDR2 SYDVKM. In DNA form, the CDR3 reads TGTGCCAGCAGTCCCCCCGACTGGTCCCGCGCTTTCTTT. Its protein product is CASSPPDWSRAFF.

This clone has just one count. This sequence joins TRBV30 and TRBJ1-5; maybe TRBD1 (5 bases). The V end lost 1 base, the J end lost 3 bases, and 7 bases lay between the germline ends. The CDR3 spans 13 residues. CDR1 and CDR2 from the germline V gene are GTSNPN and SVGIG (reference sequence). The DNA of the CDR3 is TGTGCCTGGAGTGGACAGTTCAATCAGCCCCAGCATTTT. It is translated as CAWSGQFNQPQHF.